Following are 27 T cell receptor beta chains from one sample sequenced in a study of blood T cell repertoires in COVID-19. Using immunoSEQ multiplex PCR, the repertoire was profiled, and TCRdb retains in-frame clones only, with some absent. Of about 210,000 clones listed, around four fifths were seen once; the top ten hold 2.5% to 3.5%. The sample taken for sequencing was peripheral blood. These receptors were obtained from a middle-aged man with active or convalescent COVID-19.

The V and J genes are TRBV27 and TRBJ2-3, with TRBD1 matching over 7 bases. The CDR3 has 15 residues. The germline gives CDR1 MNHEY, CDR2 SMNVEV (reference sequence). The J segment lost 0 bases and the V segment lost 4 bases, leaving 4 bases of the junction unmatched. CDR3 sequence (DNA): TGTGCCAGCAGTTCGGGACAGATGAGCACAGATACGCAGTATTTT. It translates to CASSSGQMSTDTQYF.

The chain carries TRBV29-1 and TRBJ1-1; no firm D call. Trimming took off 2 bases at V and 5 bases at J, with 12 bases between the two ends. From germline, CDR1 is SQVTM and CDR2 ANQGSEA. CDR3 length: 13 amino acids. The CDR3 is CSVEWEGWTEAFF. The DNA for the CDR3 is TGCAGCGTTGAATGGGAGGGATGGACTGAAGCTTTCTTT.

V gene TRBV4-3 combines with J gene TRBJ1-4, with 7 nucleotides matching TRBD1. Germline V CDR1 and CDR2: LGHNA, YSLEER. Trimming cost V 2 bases and J 0 bases; bases outside gene matches: 3. This CDR3 comprises 16 residues. The CDR3 is CASSQRTGATNEKLFF. The DNA for the CDR3 is TGCGCCAGCAGCCAACGCACAGGGGCAACTAATGAAAAACTGTTTTTT.

The sample holds one count of this clone. The chain links TRBV7-9 to TRBJ2-6; tentative D call: TRBD2 (6 bases). The CDR3 runs 17 residues. The V gene lost 0 bases and the J gene lost 4 bases, with 13 bases spanning the gap. CDR1 is SEHNR, CDR2 FQNEAQ, per germline (reference sequence). The CDR3: CASSLAGGGPGANVLTF. CDR3 DNA sequence: TGTGCCAGCAGCTTAGCCGGAGGAGGGCCCGGGGCCAACGTCCTGACTTTC.

The chain carries TRBV5-3 and TRBJ1-2, with D hard to call. TRBV5-3 is classed as an ORF, of uncertain function. The CDR3 runs to 16 residues. Deletions cut 4 bases from V and 2 bases from J, with 18 bases between. In DNA, the CDR3 is TGTGCCAGAAGCCCCCCCTTGGCCGCGGGGAACTATGGCTACACCTTC. The encoded protein is CARSPPLAAGNYGYTF.

This rearrangement joins TRBV7-8 to TRBJ2-3; 9 positions match TRBD2. Germline lookup yields CDR1 SGHVS and CDR2 FQNEAQ. The CDR3 contains 17 residues. The junction had 8 bases not matched to a gene; V was cut back by 1 base and J by 3 bases. The CDR3 here is CASSLVGGGAATDTQYF. The CDR3 coding sequence is TGTGCCAGCAGCTTAGTGGGCGGGGGGGCCGCGACAGATACGCAGTATTTT.

Regarding this clone: Other DNA sequences within the sample encode an identical CDR3. J is TRBJ2-7 and V is TRBV3-1 (or the pseudogene TRBV3-2), with 14 bases fitting TRBD2. Germline CDR1 is LGHDT and CDR2 is YNNKEL (reference sequence). The length of the CDR3 is 15 residues. The ends lost 4 bases at V and 4 bases at J; junction bases unmatched: 3. The CDR3 protein is CASSLGTSGSYEQYF. CDR3 nucleotides: TGTGCCAGCAGCCTCGGGACTAGCGGGAGTTACGAGCAGTACTTC.

The rearrangement links TRBV19 to TRBJ2-1, with 9 bases identical to TRBD2. The CDR3 is made up of 17 amino acids. Germline V gives CDR1 LNHDA, CDR2 SQIVND (reference sequence). J lost 5 bases, V lost 5 bases, and 13 bases had no gene match. The DNA for the CDR3 is TGTGCCAGTAGTCCCCGAGGGGGAGCGGGGGGACACAATGAGCAGTTCTTC. Translation: CASSPRGGAGGHNEQFF.

Only a few counts were recorded for this clone. This chain links TRBV5-1 with TRBJ1-1, with 7 positions matching TRBD1. CDR3 length: 15 amino acids. With 3 bases clipped from V and 1 base from J, the junction kept 6 bases outside the gene matches. Germline CDR1 is SGHRS and CDR2 is YFSETQ. CDR3 nucleotide sequence: TGCGCCAGCAGCTCTAAACAGGGGACGAACACTGAAGCTTTCTTT. As protein: CASSSKQGTNTEAFF.

This rearrangement joins TRBV2 to TRBJ1-3; D perhaps matches TRBD1 (6 bases). There are 13 residues in the CDR3. Germline CDR1 SNHLY, CDR2 FYNNEI. Between the trimmed V and J ends, which lost 4 bases and 8 bases, there was a span of 12 bases. The CDR3, as DNA: TGTGCCAGCAGTGCACAGGGAGGGGACACCATATATTTT. Protein sequence: CASSAQGGDTIYF.

The rearrangement joins TRBV10-3 to TRBJ1-3; tentatively, D is TRBD1 (6 bases). The CDR3 totals 15 residues. Trimming removed 5 bases at V and 0 bases at J, with 11 bases between. CDR1 ENHRY and CDR2 SYGVKD come from the germline V gene. CDR3 protein: CAISQDSRSGNTIYF. The CDR3 DNA is TGTGCCATCAGTCAGGACAGCCGCTCTGGAAACACCATATATTTT.

This chain links TRBV4-1 with TRBJ2-3; a possible D gene is TRBD2 (6 bases). Germline V CDR1 and CDR2: MGHRA, YSYEKL. Trimming removed 3 bases from V and 1 base from J, with 8 bases in between. This CDR3 contains 14 residues. The CDR3 sequence: CASSHWGGTDTQYF. CDR3 DNA: TGCGCCAGCAGCCACTGGGGGGGCACAGATACGCAGTATTTT.

The rearrangement links TRBV6-2 or TRBV6-3 to TRBJ2-5; the match to TRBD2 covers 8 bases. This CDR3 contains 10 residues. Trimming removed 9 bases from V and 7 bases from J; junction bases left unmatched: 1. Germline V lookup: CDR1 MNHEY, CDR2 SVGEGT. CDR3 nucleotide sequence: TGTGCCAGTAGCGGGGCGACCCAGTACTTC. It encodes CASSGATQYF.

V gene TRBV4-1 combines with J gene TRBJ1-6, with D tentatively TRBD1 (5 bases). Germline V gene lookup returns CDR1 MGHRA and CDR2 YSYEKL. This CDR3 comprises 21 residues. V lost 0 bases, J lost 0 bases, and 21 bases lay in between. CDR3 amino acids: CASSQDPFRGKRPSYNSPLHF. The CDR3 DNA reads TGCGCCAGCAGCCAAGACCCCTTTAGGGGAAAAAGGCCCTCCTATAATTCACCCCTCCACTTT.

This chain connects TRBV6-5 to TRBJ1-2, with 8 bases lining up with TRBD1. Germline V gives CDR1 MNHEY, CDR2 SVGAGI. The V and J ends lost 7 bases and 1 base, in that order; junction bases with no gene match: 8. The CDR3 consists of 15 residues. This chain's CDR3 is CASTPRTGHNYGYTF. CDR3 nucleotides: TGTGCCAGCACGCCAAGGACAGGGCATAACTATGGCTACACCTTC.

This clone was counted once. The CDR3 is CASSAVDRPNQPQHF. In DNA form, the CDR3 reads TGTGCCAGCAGTGCGGTGGACAGACCCAATCAGCCCCAGCATTTT. V is TRBV6-6 and J is TRBJ1-5; D is possibly TRBD1 (6 bases). Trimming took off 5 bases at V and 3 bases at J, with 14 bases between the two ends. Looked up from germline, CDR1 is MNHNY and CDR2 is SVGAGI (reference sequence). There are 15 residues in the CDR3.

This clone appeared once. The gene calls are TRBV3-1 (or the pseudogene TRBV3-2) and TRBJ2-7, with a weak D call TRBD2 (6 bases). CDR1 and CDR2 (germline): LGHDT, YNNKEL (reference sequence). The CDR3 loop spans 19 amino acids. The V end was cut by 0 bases, the J end by 1 base, with 22 bases between. The CDR3 sequence is CASSQDHPVRGGGSYEQYF. The DNA of the CDR3 is TGTGCCAGCAGCCAAGATCATCCGGTAAGGGGAGGAGGATCCTACGAGCAGTACTTC.

This rearrangement joins TRBV25-1 to TRBJ2-5, with 9 bases identical to TRBD1. V lost 4 bases, J lost 5 bases, and 5 bases stayed unmatched. The length of the CDR3 is 14 residues. Germline assignment: CDR1 MGHDK and CDR2 SYGVNS. CDR3 sequence (DNA): TGTGCCAGCAGTGCCACAGGGGGCCTCGAGACCCAGTACTTC. This translates into CASSATGGLETQYF.

The genes are TRBV6-1 and TRBJ2-7; 9 bases fit TRBD2. CDR1 is MNHNS, CDR2 SASEGT, per germline. CDR3 length: 15 residues. V lost 2 bases to trimming and J lost 1 base; unmatched junction nucleotides: 3. CDR3 in DNA: TGTGCCAGCAGTGAACTAGCGGGGTCTTCCTACGAGCAGTACTTC. Translation gives CASSELAGSSYEQYF.

The chain is built from TRBV28 and TRBJ1-5; 8 bases agree with TRBD1. This CDR3 has 15 residues. The V and J ends lost 3 bases and 5 bases, in that order; junction bases with no gene match: 6. Germline-derived CDR1 and CDR2 are MDHEN and SYDVKM. The CDR3 region is CASSFPDRGYQPQHF. For the CDR3, the DNA is TGTGCCAGCAGTTTCCCCGACAGGGGTTATCAGCCCCAGCATTTT.

The chain links TRBV19 to TRBJ2-1, with TRBD2 identical over 10 bases. Germline V gene data show CDR1 as LNHDA and CDR2 as SQIVND (reference sequence). This CDR3 is 15 amino acids long. V shed 7 bases, J shed 4 bases, and the junction held 7 bases outside the gene matches. The CDR3 bases are TGTGCCAGTACCCTACTAGCGGGACCTTACAATGAGCAGTTCTTC. This translates into CASTLLAGPYNEQFF.

In this sample, this clone turned up once. Relative to the germline gene, one junction end is altered; a read error may explain this. CDR3 protein: CASSEATGRETQYF. The CDR3 nucleotides are TGTGCCAGCAGCGAAGCGACAGGGCGTGAGACCCAGTACTTC. This chain links TRBV6-1 with TRBJ2-5; 7 bases fit TRBD1. This CDR3 has 14 residues. Germline assignment: CDR1 MNHNS and CDR2 SASEGT.

The CDR3 DNA is TGTGCCAGCAGCAGTCCGGGACAGAGCTATGGCTACACCTTC. It yields the protein CASSSPGQSYGYTF. This rearrangement joins TRBV5-6 to TRBJ1-2; 7 bases agree with TRBD1. CDR1 and CDR2 (germline): SGHDT, YYEEEE. Trimming cost V 4 bases and J 4 bases; bases outside gene matches: 7. The CDR3 contains 14 residues.

The chain couples TRBV28 to TRBJ2-3; perhaps TRBD1 as D (6 bases). V lost 5 bases and J 0 bases, leaving 12 bases between the germline ends. The CDR3 is 15 amino acids. From germline, CDR1 is MDHEN and CDR2 SYDVKM. As DNA, the CDR3 is TGTGCCAGCAGTGGACAGCGAACTAGCACAGATACGCAGTATTTT. Its translation is CASSGQRTSTDTQYF.

This clone showed up just a few times. The gene calls are TRBV7-2 and TRBJ2-4, with 9 bases aligning to TRBD1. With 0 bases clipped from V and 0 bases from J, the junction kept 9 bases outside the gene matches. The germline CDR1 and CDR2 sequences are SGHTA and FQGNSA. The CDR3 is made up of 19 amino acids. DNA of the CDR3: TGTGCCAGCAGCTTAGCCCCGGGACAGGGAGTGGGAGCCAAAAACATTCAGTACTTC. Translated, it gives CASSLAPGQGVGAKNIQYF.

This clone was observed once. The rearrangement uses TRBV6-5 and TRBJ1-1; tentatively, D is TRBD1 (5 bases). This CDR3 is 14 amino acids long. Trimming pared 7 bases from V and 3 bases from J, leaving 15 bases between. Germline V CDR1 and CDR2: MNHEY, SVGAGI. The CDR3 DNA follows: TGTGCCAGCACAGCGGCGGGGGTCCACACTGAAGCTTTCTTT. Amino acids: CASTAAGVHTEAFF.

The V gene is TRBV30, the J gene TRBJ1-1; 7 bases are a match to TRBD1. Germline CDR1 GTSNPN, CDR2 SVGIG (reference sequence). There are 15 residues in the CDR3. J was trimmed by 4 bases and V by 1 base; bases with no gene match: 9. The DNA for the CDR3 is TGTGCCTGGAGTGCGAGGGTCCGGGACAGCACTGAAGCTTTCTTT. Translation gives CAWSARVRDSTEAFF.